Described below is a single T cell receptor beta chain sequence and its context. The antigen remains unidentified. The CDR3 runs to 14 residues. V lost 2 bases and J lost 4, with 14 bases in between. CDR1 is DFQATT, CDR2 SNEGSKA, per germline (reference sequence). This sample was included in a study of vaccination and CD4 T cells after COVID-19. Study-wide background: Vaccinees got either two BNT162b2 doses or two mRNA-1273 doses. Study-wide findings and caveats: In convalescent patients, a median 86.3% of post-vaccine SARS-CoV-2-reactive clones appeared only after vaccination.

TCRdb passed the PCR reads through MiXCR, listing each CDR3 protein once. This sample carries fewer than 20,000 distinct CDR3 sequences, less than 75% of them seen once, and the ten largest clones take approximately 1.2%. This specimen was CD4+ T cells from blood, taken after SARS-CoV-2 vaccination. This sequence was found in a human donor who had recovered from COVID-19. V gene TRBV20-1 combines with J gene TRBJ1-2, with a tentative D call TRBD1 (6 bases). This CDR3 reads CSARRQTGTYGYTF. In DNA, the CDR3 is TGCAGTGCTAGAAGGCAGACAGGCACCTATGGCTACACCTTC.